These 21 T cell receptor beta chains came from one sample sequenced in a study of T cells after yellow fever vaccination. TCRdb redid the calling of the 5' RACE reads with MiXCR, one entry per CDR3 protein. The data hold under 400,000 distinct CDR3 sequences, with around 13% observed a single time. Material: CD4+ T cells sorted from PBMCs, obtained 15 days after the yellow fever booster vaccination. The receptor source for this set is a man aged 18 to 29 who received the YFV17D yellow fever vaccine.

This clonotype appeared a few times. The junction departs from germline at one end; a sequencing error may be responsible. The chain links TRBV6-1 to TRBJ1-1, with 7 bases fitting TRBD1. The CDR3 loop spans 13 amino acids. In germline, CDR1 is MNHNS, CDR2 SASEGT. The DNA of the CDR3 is TGTGCCAGCAGGGAAGGGGGCAATACTGAAGCTTTCTTT. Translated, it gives CASREGGNTEAFF.

The CDR3 bases are TGTGCCAGCAGTATCACAGGGCTGACTGAAGCTTTCTTT. The encoded protein is CASSITGLTEAFF. The chain combines TRBV27 with TRBJ1-1; maybe TRBD1 (6 bases). Trimming cost V 5 bases and J 5 bases, with 12 bases left between them. From germline, CDR1 is MNHEY and CDR2 SMNVEV (reference sequence). This CDR3 is built from 13 residues.

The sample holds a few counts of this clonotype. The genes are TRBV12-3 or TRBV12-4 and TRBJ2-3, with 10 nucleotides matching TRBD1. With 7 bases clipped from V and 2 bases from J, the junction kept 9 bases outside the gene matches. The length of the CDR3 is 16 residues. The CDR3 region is CASTRGGTGDTDTQYF. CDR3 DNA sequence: TGTGCCAGCACCCGGGGGGGGACAGGGGACACAGATACGCAGTATTTT.

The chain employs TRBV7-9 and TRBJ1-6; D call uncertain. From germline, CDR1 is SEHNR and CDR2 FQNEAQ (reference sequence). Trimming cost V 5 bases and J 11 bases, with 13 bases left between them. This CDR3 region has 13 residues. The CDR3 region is CASSLTPGTPLHF. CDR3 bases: TGTGCCAGCAGCCTCACCCCGGGGACACCCCTCCACTTT.

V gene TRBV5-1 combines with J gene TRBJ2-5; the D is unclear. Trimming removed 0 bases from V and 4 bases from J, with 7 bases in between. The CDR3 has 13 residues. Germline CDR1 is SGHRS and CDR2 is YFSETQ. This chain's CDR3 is CASSLELSETQYF. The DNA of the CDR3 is TGCGCCAGCAGCTTGGAGTTGTCAGAGACCCAGTACTTC.

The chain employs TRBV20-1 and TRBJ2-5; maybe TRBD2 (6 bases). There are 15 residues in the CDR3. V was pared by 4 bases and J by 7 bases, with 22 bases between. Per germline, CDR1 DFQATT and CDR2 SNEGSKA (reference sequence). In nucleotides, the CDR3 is TGCAGTGCTATCCCCACAGCCGGGCCAGCGGGGACCCAGTACTTC. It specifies CSAIPTAGPAGTQYF.

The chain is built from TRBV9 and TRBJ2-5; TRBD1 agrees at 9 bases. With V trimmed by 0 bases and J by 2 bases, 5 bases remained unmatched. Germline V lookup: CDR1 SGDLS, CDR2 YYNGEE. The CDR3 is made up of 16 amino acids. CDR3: CASSVVGTGRQETQYF. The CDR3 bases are TGTGCCAGCAGCGTAGTCGGGACAGGGAGACAAGAGACCCAGTACTTC.

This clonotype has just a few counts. CDR3 in amino acids: CASRGREATEAFF. For the CDR3, the DNA is TGCGCCAGCAGGGGCAGGGAGGCCACTGAAGCTTTCTTT. The rearrangement joins TRBV5-1 to TRBJ1-1; TRBD1 might be the D (5 bases). V lost 5 bases to trimming and J lost 4 bases, with 12 bases between them. From germline, CDR1 is SGHRS and CDR2 YFSETQ. There are 13 residues in the CDR3.

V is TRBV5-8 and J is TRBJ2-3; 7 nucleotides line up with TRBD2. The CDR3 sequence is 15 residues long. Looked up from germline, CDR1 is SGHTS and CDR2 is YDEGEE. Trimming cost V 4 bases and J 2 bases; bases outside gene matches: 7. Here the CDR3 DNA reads TGTGCCAGCAGCGTTGCCGCGGGGGTCACAGATACGCAGTATTTT. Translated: CASSVAAGVTDTQYF.

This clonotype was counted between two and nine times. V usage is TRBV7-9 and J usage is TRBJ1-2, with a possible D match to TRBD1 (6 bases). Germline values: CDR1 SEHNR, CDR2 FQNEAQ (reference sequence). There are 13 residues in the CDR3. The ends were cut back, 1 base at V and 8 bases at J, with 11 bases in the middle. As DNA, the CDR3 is TGTGCCAGCAGCTTAGAATACAGGGACGGCTACACCTTC. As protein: CASSLEYRDGYTF.

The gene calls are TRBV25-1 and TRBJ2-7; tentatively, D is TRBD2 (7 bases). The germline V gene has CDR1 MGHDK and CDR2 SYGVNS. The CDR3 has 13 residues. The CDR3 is CASGGADSYEQYF. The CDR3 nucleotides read TGTGCAAGTGGGGGGGCCGACTCCTACGAGCAGTACTTC.

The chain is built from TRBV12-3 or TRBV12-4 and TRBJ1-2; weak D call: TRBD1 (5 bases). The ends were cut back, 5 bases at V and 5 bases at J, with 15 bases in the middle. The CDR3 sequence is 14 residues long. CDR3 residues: CASSLNYGGYGYTF. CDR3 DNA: TGTGCCAGCAGTCTCAATTACGGGGGGTATGGCTACACCTTC.

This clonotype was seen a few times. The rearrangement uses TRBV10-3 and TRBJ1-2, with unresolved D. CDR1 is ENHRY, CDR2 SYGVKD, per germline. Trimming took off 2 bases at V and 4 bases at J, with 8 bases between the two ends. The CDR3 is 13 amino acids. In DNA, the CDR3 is TGTGCCATCAGTGAGCGACCGCTCTATGGCTACACCTTC. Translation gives CAISERPLYGYTF.

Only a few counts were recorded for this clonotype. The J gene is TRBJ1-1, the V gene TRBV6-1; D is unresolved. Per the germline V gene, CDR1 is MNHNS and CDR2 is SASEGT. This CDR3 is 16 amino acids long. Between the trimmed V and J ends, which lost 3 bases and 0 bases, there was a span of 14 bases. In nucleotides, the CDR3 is TGTGCCAGCAGTGATACTCGGATCCTAGTGAACACTGAAGCTTTCTTT. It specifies CASSDTRILVNTEAFF.

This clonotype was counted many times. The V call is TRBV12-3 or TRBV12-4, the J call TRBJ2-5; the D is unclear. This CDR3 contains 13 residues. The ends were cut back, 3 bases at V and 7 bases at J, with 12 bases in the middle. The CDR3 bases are TGTGCCAGCAGTTTGTCCCAAGTTGGGACCCAGTACTTC. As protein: CASSLSQVGTQYF.

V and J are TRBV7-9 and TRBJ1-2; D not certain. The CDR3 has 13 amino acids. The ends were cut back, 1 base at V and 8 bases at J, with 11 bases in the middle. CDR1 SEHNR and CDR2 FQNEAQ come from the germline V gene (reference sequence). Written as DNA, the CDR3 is TGTGCCAGCAGCTTAGAGTCGCGGAGCGGCTACACCTTC. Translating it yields CASSLESRSGYTF.

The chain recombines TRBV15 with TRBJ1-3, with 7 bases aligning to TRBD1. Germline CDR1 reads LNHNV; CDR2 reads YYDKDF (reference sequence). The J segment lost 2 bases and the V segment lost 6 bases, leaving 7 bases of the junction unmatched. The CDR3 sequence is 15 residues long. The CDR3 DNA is TGTGCCACCAGTCCCAGGGGGGGTGCTGGAAACACCATATATTTT. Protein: CATSPRGGAGNTIYF. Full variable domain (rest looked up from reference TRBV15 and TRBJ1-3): DAMVIQNPRYQVTQFGKPVTLSCSQTLNHNVMYWYQQKSSQAPKLLFHYYDKDFNNEADTPDNFQSRRPNTSFCFLDIRSPGLGDTAMYLCATSPRGGAGNTIYFGEGSWLTVV.

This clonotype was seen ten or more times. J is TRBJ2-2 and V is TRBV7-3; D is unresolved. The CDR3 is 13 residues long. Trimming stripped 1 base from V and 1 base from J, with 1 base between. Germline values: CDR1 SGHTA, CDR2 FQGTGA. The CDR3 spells CASSLKNTGELFF. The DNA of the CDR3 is TGTGCCAGCAGCTTAAAGAACACCGGGGAGCTGTTTTTT.

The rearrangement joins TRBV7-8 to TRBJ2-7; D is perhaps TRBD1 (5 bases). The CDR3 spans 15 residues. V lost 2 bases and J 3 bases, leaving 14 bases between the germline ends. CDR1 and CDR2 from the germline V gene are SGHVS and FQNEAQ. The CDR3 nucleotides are TGTGCCAGCAGCTTAACGTCGCTTCAGGGCTACGAGCAGTACGTC. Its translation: CASSLTSLQGYEQYV.

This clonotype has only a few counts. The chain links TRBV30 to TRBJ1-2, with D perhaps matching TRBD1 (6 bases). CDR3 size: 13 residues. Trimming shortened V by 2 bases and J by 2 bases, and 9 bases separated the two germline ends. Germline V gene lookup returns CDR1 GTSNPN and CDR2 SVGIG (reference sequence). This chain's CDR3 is CAWSQGTNYGYTF. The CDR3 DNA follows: TGTGCCTGGAGTCAGGGGACCAACTATGGCTACACCTTC.

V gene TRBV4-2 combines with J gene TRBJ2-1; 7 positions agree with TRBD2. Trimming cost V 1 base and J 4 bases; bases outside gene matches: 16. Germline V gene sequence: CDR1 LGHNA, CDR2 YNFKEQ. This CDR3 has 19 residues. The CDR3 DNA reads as TGTGCCAGCAGCCAAGGGGCCCAGACTAGCAAAAGCAGTTACAATGAGCAGTTCTTC. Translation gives CASSQGAQTSKSSYNEQFF.